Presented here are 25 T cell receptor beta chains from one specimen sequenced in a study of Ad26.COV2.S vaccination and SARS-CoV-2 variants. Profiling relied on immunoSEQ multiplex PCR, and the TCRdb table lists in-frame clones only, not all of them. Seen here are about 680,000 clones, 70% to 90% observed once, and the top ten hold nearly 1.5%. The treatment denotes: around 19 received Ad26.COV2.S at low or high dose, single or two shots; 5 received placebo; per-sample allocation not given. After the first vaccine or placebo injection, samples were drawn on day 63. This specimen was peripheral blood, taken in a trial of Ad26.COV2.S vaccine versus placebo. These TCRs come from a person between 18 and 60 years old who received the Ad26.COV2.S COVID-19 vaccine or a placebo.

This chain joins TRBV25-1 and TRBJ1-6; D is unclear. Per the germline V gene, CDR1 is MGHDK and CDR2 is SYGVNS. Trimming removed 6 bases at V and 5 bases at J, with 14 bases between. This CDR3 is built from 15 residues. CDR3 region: CASSPFLEDNSPLHF. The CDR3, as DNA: TGTGCCAGCAGCCCATTTCTGGAAGATAATTCACCCCTCCACTTT.

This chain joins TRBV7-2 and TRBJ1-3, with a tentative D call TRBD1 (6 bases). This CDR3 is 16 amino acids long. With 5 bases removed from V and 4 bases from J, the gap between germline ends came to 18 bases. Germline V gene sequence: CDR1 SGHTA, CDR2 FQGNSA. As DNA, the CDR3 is TGTGCCAGCAGCCTGGTGGGCCAGGGGCTAGGAAACACCATATATTTT. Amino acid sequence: CASSLVGQGLGNTIYF.

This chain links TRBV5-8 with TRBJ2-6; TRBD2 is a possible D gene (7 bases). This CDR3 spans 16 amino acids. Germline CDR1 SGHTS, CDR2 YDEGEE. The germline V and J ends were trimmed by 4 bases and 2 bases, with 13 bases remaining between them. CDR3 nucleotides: TGTGCCAGCAGCCGACGGGGGGCACCTGGGGCCAACGTCCTGACTTTC. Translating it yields CASSRRGAPGANVLTF.

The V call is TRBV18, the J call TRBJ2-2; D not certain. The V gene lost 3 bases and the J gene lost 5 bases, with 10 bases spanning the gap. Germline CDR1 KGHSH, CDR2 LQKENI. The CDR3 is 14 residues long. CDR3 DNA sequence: TGTGCCAGCTCACCCCGGGCCCAAACCGGGGAGCTGTTTTTT. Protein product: CASSPRAQTGELFF.

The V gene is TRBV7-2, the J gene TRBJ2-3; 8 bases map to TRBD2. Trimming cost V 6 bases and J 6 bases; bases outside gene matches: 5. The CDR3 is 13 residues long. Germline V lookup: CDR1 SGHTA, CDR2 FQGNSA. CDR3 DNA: TGTGCCAGCAGACGGGGGGGCCGGGATACGCAGTATTTT. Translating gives CASRRGGRDTQYF.

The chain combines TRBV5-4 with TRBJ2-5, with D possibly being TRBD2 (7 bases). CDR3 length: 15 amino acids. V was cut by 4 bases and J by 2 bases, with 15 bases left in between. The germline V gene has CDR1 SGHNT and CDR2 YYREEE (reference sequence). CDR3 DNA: TGTGCCAGCAGCAGGATGGGGGGGCCTCAAGAGACCCAGTACTTC. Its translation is CASSRMGGPQETQYF.

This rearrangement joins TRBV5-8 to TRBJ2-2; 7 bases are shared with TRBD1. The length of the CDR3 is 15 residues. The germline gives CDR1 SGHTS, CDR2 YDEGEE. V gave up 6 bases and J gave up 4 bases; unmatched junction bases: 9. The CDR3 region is CASTLRTGVTGELFF. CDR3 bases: TGTGCCAGCACCCTGAGGACAGGAGTCACCGGGGAGCTGTTTTTT.

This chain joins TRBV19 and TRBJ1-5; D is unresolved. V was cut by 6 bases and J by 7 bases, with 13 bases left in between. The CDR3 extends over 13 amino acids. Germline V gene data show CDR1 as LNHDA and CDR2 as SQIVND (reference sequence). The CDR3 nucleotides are TGTGCCAGTAGCCTCCTTGCCAGCCAGCCCCAGCATTTT. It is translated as CASSLLASQPQHF. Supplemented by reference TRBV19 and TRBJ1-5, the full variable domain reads DGGITQSPKYLFRKEGQNVTLSCEQNLNHDAMYWYRQDPGQGLRLIYYSQIVNDFQKGDIAEGYSVSREKKESFPLTVTSAQKNPTAFYLCASSLLASQPQHFGDGTRLSIL.

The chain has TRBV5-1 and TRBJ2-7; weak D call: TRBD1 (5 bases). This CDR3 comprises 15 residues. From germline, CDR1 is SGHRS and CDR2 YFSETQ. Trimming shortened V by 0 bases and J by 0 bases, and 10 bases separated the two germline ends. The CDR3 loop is CASSLGGPYSYEQYF. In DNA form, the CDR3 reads TGCGCCAGCAGCTTGGGGGGCCCTTACTCCTACGAGCAGTACTTC.

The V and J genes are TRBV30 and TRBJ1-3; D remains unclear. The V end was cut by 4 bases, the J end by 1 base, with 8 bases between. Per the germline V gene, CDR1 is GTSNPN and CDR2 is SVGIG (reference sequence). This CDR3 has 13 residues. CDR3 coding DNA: TGTGCCTGGACGGGAGGGTCTGGAAACACCATATATTTT. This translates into CAWTGGSGNTIYF.

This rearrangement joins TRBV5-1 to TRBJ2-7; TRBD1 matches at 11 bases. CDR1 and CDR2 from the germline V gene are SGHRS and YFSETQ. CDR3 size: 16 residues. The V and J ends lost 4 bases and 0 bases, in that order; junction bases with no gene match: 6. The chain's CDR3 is CASSLPGTGGSYEQYF. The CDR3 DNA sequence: TGCGCCAGCAGCCTGCCTGGGACAGGGGGCTCCTACGAGCAGTACTTC.

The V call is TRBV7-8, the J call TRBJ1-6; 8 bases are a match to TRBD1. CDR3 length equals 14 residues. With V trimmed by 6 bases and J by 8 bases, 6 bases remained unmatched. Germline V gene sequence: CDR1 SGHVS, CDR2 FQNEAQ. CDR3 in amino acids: CASRLPGGDSPLHF. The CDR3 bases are TGTGCCAGCAGGCTCCCAGGGGGCGATTCACCCCTCCACTTT.

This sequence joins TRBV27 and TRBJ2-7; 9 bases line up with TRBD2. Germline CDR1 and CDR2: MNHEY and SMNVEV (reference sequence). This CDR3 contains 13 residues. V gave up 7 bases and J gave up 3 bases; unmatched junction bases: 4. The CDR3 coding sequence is TGTGCCAGCACTCGAGCGGGGGGCTACGAGCAGTACTTC. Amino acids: CASTRAGGYEQYF.

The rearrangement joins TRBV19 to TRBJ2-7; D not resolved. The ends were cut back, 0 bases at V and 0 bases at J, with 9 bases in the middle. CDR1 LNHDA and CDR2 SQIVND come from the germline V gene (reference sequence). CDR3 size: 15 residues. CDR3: CASSIEDGYSYEQYF. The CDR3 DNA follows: TGTGCCAGTAGTATAGAGGACGGATACTCCTACGAGCAGTACTTC.

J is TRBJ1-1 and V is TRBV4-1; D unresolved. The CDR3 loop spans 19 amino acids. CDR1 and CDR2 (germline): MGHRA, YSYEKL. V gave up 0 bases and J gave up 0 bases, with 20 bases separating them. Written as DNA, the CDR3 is TGCGCCAGCAGCCAAGATCTAAGTGTCCCCGGGTTGGTGAACACTGAAGCTTTCTTT. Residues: CASSQDLSVPGLVNTEAFF.

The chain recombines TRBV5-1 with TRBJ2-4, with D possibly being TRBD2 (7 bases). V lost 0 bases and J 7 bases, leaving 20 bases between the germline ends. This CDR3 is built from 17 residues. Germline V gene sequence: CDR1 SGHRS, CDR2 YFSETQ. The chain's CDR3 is CASSLGSGTTGWNIQYF. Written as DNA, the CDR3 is TGCGCCAGCAGCTTGGGGAGCGGGACAACGGGGTGGAACATTCAGTACTTC.

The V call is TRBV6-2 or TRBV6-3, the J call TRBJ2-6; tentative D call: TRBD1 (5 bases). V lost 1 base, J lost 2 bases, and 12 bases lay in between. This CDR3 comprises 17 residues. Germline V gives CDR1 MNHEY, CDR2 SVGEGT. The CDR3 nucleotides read TGTGCCAGCAGTTACTTGATCAGGGCCCCTGGGGCCAACGTCCTGACTTTC. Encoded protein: CASSYLIRAPGANVLTF.

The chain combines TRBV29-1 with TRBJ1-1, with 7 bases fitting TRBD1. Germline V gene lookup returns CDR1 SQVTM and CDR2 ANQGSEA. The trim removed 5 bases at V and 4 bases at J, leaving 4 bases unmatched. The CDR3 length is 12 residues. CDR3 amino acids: CSVSGQFTEAFF. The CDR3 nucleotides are TGCAGCGTTTCGGGACAGTTCACTGAAGCTTTCTTT.

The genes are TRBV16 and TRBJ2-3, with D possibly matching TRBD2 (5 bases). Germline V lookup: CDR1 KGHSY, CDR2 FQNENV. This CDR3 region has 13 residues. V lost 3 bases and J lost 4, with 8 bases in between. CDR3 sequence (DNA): TGTGCCAGCAGCCAGGGAGCGGCAGATACGCAGTATTTT. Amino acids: CASSQGAADTQYF.

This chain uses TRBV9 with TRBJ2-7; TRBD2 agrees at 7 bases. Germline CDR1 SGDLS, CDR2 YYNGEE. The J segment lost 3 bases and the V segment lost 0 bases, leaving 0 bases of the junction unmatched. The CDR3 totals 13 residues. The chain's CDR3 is CASSVGDYYEQYF. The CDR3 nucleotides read TGTGCCAGCAGCGTAGGGGACTACTACGAGCAGTACTTC. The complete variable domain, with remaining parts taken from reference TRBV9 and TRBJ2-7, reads DSGVTQTPKHLITATGQRVTLRCSPRSGDLSVYWYQQSLDQGLQFLIQYYNGEERAKGNILERFSAQQFPDLHSELNLSSLELGDSALYFCASSVGDYYEQYFGPGTRLTVT.

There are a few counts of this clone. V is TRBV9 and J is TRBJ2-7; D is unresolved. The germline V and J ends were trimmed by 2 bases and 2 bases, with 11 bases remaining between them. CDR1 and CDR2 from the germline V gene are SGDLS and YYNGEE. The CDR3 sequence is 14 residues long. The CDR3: CASSVDNRPYEQYF. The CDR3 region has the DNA TGTGCCAGCAGCGTTGATAACAGACCCTACGAGCAGTACTTC.

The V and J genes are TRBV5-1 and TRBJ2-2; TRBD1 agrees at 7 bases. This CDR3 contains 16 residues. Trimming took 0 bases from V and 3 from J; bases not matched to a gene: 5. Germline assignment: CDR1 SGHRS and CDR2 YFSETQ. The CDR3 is CASSLGQGRHTGELFF. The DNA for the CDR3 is TGCGCCAGCAGCTTGGGACAGGGTCGACACACCGGGGAGCTGTTTTTT.

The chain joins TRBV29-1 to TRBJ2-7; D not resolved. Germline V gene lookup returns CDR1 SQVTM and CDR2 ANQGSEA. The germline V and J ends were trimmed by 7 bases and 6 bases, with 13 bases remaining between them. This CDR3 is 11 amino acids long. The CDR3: CSAALESEQYF. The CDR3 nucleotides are TGCAGCGCAGCGTTGGAGAGCGAGCAGTACTTC.

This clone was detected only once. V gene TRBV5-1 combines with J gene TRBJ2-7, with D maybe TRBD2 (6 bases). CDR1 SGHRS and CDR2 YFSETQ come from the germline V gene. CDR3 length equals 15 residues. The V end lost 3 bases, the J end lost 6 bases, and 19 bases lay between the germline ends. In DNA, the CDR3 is TGCGCCAGCAGCTGGGCGGGGCAGGCGTTAGTCGAGCAGTACTTC. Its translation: CASSWAGQALVEQYF.

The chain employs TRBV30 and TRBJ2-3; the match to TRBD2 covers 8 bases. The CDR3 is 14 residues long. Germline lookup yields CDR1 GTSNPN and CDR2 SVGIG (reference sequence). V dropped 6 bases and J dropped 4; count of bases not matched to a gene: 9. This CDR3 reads CACGGALVADTQYF. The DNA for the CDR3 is TGTGCCTGCGGGGGGGCATTAGTGGCAGATACGCAGTATTTT.